These 13 T cell receptor beta chains originate from one sample sequenced in a study of blood T cell repertoires in COVID-19. TCRdb's copy holds only in-frame clones and misses some; the assay was immunoSEQ multiplex PCR. This sample carries 90,000 to 150,000 clones, around 89% of them seen once, and the ten largest clones take about 20%. Sequenced input: peripheral blood. These receptors originate from a human donor with acute or convalescent COVID-19. The donor label of this sample is uncertain.

This sequence joins TRBV9 and TRBJ2-2; D ambiguous. CDR1 SGDLS and CDR2 YYNGEE come from the germline V gene. This CDR3 comprises 17 residues. Trimming cost V 0 bases and J 5 bases, with 17 bases left between them. The CDR3 sequence: CASSVVVGQIGTGELFF. CDR3 coding DNA: TGTGCCAGCAGCGTAGTGGTGGGCCAAATCGGTACCGGGGAGCTGTTTTTT. The full variable domain, completed using reference TRBV9 and TRBJ2-2, is DSGVTQTPKHLITATGQRVTLRCSPRSGDLSVYWYQQSLDQGLQFLIQYYNGEERAKGNILERFSAQQFPDLHSELNLSSLELGDSALYFCASSVVVGQIGTGELFFGEGSRLTVL.

This rearrangement joins TRBV7-2 to TRBJ2-1; 9 bases align to TRBD2. This CDR3 has 18 residues. CDR1 is SGHTA, CDR2 FQGNSA, per germline. Trimming cost V 4 bases and J 8 bases; bases outside gene matches: 18. The CDR3, as DNA: TGTGCCAGCAGCTCATCCCGGGGCCCCAGCGGGAGGCAAGATGAGCAGTTCTTC. This translates into CASSSSRGPSGRQDEQFF.

The V gene is TRBV19, the J gene TRBJ1-1; 7 nucleotides line up with TRBD1. Unmatched junction bases numbered 11, after V lost 7 bases and J lost 0 bases. The length of the CDR3 is 16 residues. CDR1 and CDR2 (germline): LNHDA, SQIVND (reference sequence). CDR3 residues: CASTPGWGQMNTEAFF. CDR3 DNA sequence: TGTGCCAGTACTCCCGGCTGGGGACAGATGAACACTGAAGCTTTCTTT.

V and J are TRBV7-2 and TRBJ1-5; no definite D call. The CDR3 loop spans 13 amino acids. Trimming took 8 bases from V and 3 from J, leaving 11 bases between them. The V gene's germline CDR1 is SGHTA and CDR2 FQGNSA. In nucleotides, the CDR3 is TGTGCCAGCGGAGGGCAGGCCAATCAGCCCCAGCATTTT. It translates to CASGGQANQPQHF. Combining the CDR3 with reference TRBV7-2 and TRBJ1-5 gives the whole variable domain GAGVSQSPSNKVTEKGKDVELRCDPISGHTALYWYRQSLGQGLEFLIYFQGNSAPDKSGLPSDRFSAERTGGSVSTLTIQRTQQEDSAVYLCASGGQANQPQHFGDGTRLSIL.

V and J are TRBV5-1 and TRBJ2-7; possibly TRBD2 for D (5 bases). Germline V gene sequence: CDR1 SGHRS, CDR2 YFSETQ. The CDR3 covers 13 residues. V lost 6 bases, J lost 2 bases, and 12 bases lay in between. This CDR3 is CASKSRDAYEQYF. The CDR3 DNA reads as TGCGCCAGCAAGAGCCGGGATGCCTACGAGCAGTACTTC. Using reference TRBV5-1 and TRBJ2-7 for the parts outside the CDR3, the full variable domain is KAGVTQTPRYLIKTRGQQVTLSCSPISGHRSVSWYQQTPGQGLQFLFEYFSETQRNKGNFPGRFSGRQFSNSRSEMNVSTLELGDSALYLCASKSRDAYEQYFGPGTRLTVT.

This clone was found a few times. V is TRBV7-6 and J is TRBJ2-7, with D maybe TRBD2 (5 bases). Trimming took 11 bases from V and 0 from J, leaving 23 bases between them. The germline gives CDR1 SGHVS, CDR2 FNYEAQ. This CDR3 comprises 16 residues. The CDR3 DNA reads TGTGCCCTGCCGAACGGAGGAGGCAGAAGCTCCTACGAGCAGTACTTC. It yields the protein CALPNGGGRSSYEQYF.

This chain links TRBV28 with TRBJ1-2; no clear D gene. Trimming took off 6 bases at V and 5 bases at J, with 19 bases between the two ends. The CDR3 loop spans 15 amino acids. Germline V gene lookup returns CDR1 MDHEN and CDR2 SYDVKM. This chain's CDR3 is CASSRFGGLRYGYTF. In nucleotides, the CDR3 is TGTGCCAGCAGCAGGTTTGGAGGGTTGAGGTATGGCTACACCTTC.

This clone was seen just once. V gene TRBV19 combines with J gene TRBJ1-1, with D unclear. This CDR3 is 13 amino acids long. The ends were cut back, 11 bases at V and 0 bases at J, with 13 bases in the middle. The germline V gene has CDR1 LNHDA and CDR2 SQIVND (reference sequence). The CDR3 spells CAGSTSLNTEAFF. CDR3 nucleotides: TGTGCCGGGTCGACATCGTTGAACACTGAAGCTTTCTTT.

The chain combines TRBV6-5 with TRBJ1-4; 9 bases are shared with TRBD1. The CDR3 spans 16 residues. CDR1 is MNHEY, CDR2 SVGAGI, per germline. Germline trimming cut 3 bases from V and 7 bases from J; bases unmatched to any gene: 9. This chain's CDR3 is CASSYSPGQGGEKLFF. Written as DNA, the CDR3 is TGTGCCAGCAGTTATTCACCGGGACAGGGTGGTGAAAAACTGTTTTTT.

The rearrangement uses TRBV10-3 and TRBJ2-1; TRBD1 is a possible D gene (5 bases). The CDR3 totals 13 residues. CDR1 and CDR2 (germline): ENHRY, SYGVKD. V dropped 6 bases and J dropped 2 bases, with 8 bases sitting between them. The CDR3 nucleotides read TGTGCCATCAGACAGGCCGCCTACAATGAGCAGTTCTTC. Translated, it gives CAIRQAAYNEQFF.

The rearrangement uses TRBV15 and TRBJ2-1; 8 nucleotides align to TRBD2. After removal of 3 bases from V and 0 bases from J, the junction contained 7 bases not matched to a gene. The CDR3 runs 17 residues. The germline gives CDR1 LNHNV, CDR2 YYDKDF (reference sequence). The CDR3 protein is CATSSIFTSGSYNEQFF. CDR3 nucleotide sequence: TGTGCCACCAGCAGCATCTTTACTAGCGGCTCCTACAATGAGCAGTTCTTC.

The chain uses TRBV2 and TRBJ1-2, with D perhaps matching TRBD1 (6 bases). Trimming shortened V by 3 bases and J by 0 bases, and 8 bases separated the two germline ends. Germline V gives CDR1 SNHLY, CDR2 FYNNEI. This CDR3 is built from 14 residues. CDR3 in amino acids: CASSEDSSNYGYTF. CDR3 in DNA: TGTGCCAGCAGTGAGGACAGTTCTAACTATGGCTACACCTTC.

This clone was seen just once. CDR3 in amino acids: CAWSKQGNTIYF. The CDR3, as DNA: TGTGCCTGGAGTAAACAGGGAAACACCATATATTTT. The rearrangement uses TRBV30 and TRBJ1-3; D gene ambiguous. Trimming took 2 bases from V and 4 from J, leaving 6 bases between them. The germline CDR1 and CDR2 sequences are GTSNPN and SVGIG (reference sequence). The CDR3 sequence is 12 residues long.